This T cell receptor (beta chain) is drawn from a study of blood T cell repertoires in COVID-19. Germline loops: CDR1 MDHEN, CDR2 SYDVKM. The length of the CDR3 is 12 residues. V was cut by 2 bases and J by 5 bases, with 6 bases left in between. On this clone itself: This same CDR3 is encoded by further DNA sequences in the sample.

This table comes from immunoSEQ multiplex PCR, and its TCRdb copy is limited to in-frame clones, with some not included. This sample has some 260,000 clones, with 88% found just once. The sequenced sample was peripheral blood. The chain joins TRBV28 to TRBJ1-2; D unresolved. The receptor was isolated from a woman aged 70-85 years with COVID-19, enrolled during active disease. The CDR3 reads CASSLAGYGYTF. DNA of the CDR3: TGTGCCAGCAGTTTAGCGGGGTATGGCTACACCTTC.